This TCR beta chain was identified during a study of cytomegalovirus exposure and HLA in healthy donors. It was with 60 Vbeta and 13 Jbeta primers that the PCR ran. Clones were sequenced by immunoSEQ multiplex PCR, and TCRdb holds only the in-frame ones, with some missing. The data contain about 160,000 clones, 75% to 85% of them singletons. For this clone: What it binds is not known.

The study's findings and limits: In a later analysis, common viral pathogens appeared linked to several of the most significant clusters. Reportedly, a later analysis found an Asian-associated ancestry cluster had fewer N-insertions than the approximately 700-donor mean. The productive fraction for most TCR beta V segments was about 87% or about 30% in an earlier analysis. Most of the CMV-associated TCR beta chains (in a later analysis) appeared to be HLA-restricted.

The sample taken for sequencing was PBMCs. The source of this sequence is a girl aged 2-15 years in good health and CMV-seropositive.

CDR3 sequence (DNA): TGTGCCAGCAGCTTAGAACCGGGATCTTCAGATGAGCAGTTCTTC. Its translation: CASSLEPGSSDEQFF. The chain has TRBV11-1 and TRBJ2-1, with D possibly being TRBD2 (5 bases). In germline, CDR1 is SGHAT, CDR2 FQDESV (reference sequence). The germline V and J ends were trimmed by 1 base and 8 bases, with 15 bases remaining between them. This CDR3 region has 15 residues.